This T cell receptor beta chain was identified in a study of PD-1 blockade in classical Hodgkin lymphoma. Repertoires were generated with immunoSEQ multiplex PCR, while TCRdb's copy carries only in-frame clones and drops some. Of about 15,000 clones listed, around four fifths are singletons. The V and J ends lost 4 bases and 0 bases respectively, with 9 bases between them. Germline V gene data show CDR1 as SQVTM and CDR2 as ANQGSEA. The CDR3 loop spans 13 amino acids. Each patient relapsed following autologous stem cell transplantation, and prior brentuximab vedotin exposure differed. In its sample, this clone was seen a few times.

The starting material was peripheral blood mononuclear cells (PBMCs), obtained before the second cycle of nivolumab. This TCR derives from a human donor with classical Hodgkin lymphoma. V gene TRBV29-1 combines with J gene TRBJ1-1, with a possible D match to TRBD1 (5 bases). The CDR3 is CSVGGLLNTEAFF. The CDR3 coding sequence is TGCAGCGTTGGGGGACTGCTGAACACTGAAGCTTTCTTT.